This T cell receptor (beta chain) is from a study of tumor-infiltrating lymphocytes in oesophageal squamous cell carcinoma. TCRdb redid the calling of the PCR reads with MiXCR, one entry per CDR3 protein. The sample includes fewer than 15,000 distinct CDR3 sequences, around half of them seen just once. In its sample, this clonotype was seen many times. V dropped 6 bases and J dropped 5; count of bases not matched to a gene: 9. The CDR3 is 15 amino acids. Per germline, CDR1 ENHRY and CDR2 SYGVKD. The receptor's source is a male donor with esophageal squamous cell carcinoma. The specimen sequenced was esophageal tumor tissue. The gene calls are TRBV10-3 and TRBJ2-3, with TRBD2 identical over 9 bases. The CDR3, as DNA: TGTGCCATCAGCGGTAGCGGGAGTAGGAAAGATACGCAGTATTTT. Its translation is CAISGSGSRKDTQYF.